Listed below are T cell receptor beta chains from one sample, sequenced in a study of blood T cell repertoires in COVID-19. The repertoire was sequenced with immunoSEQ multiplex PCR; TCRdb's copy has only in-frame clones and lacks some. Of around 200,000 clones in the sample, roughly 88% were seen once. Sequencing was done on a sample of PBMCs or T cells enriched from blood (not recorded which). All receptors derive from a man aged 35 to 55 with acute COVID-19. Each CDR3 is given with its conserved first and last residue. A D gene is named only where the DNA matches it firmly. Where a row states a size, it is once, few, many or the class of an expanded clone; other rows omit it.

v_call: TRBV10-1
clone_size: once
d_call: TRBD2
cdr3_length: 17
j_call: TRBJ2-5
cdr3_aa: CASSERPSGDTRETQYF
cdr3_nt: TGCGCCAGCAGTGAGCGTCCTAGCGGGGATACAAGGGAGACCCAGTACTTC

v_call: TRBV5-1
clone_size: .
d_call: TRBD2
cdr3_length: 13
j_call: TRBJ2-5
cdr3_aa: CASMGLAEETQYF
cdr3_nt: TGCGCCAGTATGGGACTAGCGGAAGAGACCCAGTACTTC

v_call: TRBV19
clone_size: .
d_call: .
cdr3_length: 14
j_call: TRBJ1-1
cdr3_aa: CASNPSGTSTEAFF
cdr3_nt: TGTGCCAGCAACCCTTCAGGGACTTCCACTGAAGCTTTCTTT

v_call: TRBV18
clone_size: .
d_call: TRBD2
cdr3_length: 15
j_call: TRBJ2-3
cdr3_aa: CASSPPSGITDTQYF
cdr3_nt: TGTGCCAGCTCACCGCCTAGCGGGATCACAGATACGCAGTATTTT

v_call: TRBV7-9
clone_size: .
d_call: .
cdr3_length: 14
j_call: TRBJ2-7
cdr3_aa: CASSLGQTPYEQYF
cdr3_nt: TGTGCCAGCAGCTTAGGCCAGACTCCCTACGAGCAGTACTTC

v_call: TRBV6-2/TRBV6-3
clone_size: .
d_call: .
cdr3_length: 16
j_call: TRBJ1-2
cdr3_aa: CASSYGGFGPDYGYTF
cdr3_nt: TGTGCCAGCAGTTACGGGGGCTTCGGGCCTGACTATGGCTACACCTTC

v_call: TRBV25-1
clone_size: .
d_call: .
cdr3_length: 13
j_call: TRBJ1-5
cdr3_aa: CASSEYSGGPQHF
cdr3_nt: TGTGCCAGCAGTGAATACTCGGGAGGGCCCCAGCATTTT

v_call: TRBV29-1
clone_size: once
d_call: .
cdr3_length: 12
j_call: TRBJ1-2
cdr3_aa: CSVEDSPYGYTF
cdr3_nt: TGCAGCGTTGAGGACAGTCCTTATGGCTACACCTTC

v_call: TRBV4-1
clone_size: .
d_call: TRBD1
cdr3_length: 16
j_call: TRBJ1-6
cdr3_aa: CASSQATGTGNSPLHF
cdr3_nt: TGCGCCAGCAGCCAAGCTACCGGGACAGGGAATTCACCCCTCCACTTT

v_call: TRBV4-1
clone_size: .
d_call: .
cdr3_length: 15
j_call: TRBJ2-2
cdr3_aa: CASSQESGNTGELFF
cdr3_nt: TGCGCCAGCAGCCAAGAGTCGGGAAACACCGGGGAGCTGTTTTTT

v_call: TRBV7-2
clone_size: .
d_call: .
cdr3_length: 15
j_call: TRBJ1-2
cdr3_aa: CASSLVRGGSGGYTF
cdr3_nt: TGTGCCAGCAGCTTAGTGAGGGGGGGGTCGGGAGGCTACACCTTC

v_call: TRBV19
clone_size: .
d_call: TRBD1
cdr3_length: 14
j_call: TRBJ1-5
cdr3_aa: CASTWTGGNQPQHF
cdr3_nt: TGTGCCAGTACGTGGACAGGGGGCAATCAGCCCCAGCATTTT

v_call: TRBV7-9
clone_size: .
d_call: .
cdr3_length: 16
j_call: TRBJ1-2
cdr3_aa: CASSGLVRIENYGYTF
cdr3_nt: TGTGCCAGCAGCGGCCTCGTACGTATTGAAAACTATGGCTACACCTTC

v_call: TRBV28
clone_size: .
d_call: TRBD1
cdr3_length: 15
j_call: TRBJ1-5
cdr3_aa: CACRQGFIPYQPQHF
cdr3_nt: TGTGCCTGTCGACAGGGATTCATCCCTTATCAGCCCCAGCATTTT

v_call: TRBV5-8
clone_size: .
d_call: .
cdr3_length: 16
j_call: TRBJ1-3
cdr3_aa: CASSIIFTSSGNTIYF
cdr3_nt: TGTGCCAGCAGCATAATATTCACGAGCTCTGGAAACACCATATATTTT

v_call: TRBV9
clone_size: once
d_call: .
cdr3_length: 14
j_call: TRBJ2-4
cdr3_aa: CASSAEEAKNIQYF
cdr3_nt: TGTGCCAGCAGCGCTGAGGAGGCCAAAAACATTCAGTACTTC

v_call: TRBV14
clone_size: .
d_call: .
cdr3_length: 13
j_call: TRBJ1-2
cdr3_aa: CASSPWAGSGYTF
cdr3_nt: TGTGCCAGCAGCCCTTGGGCAGGGTCTGGCTACACCTTC

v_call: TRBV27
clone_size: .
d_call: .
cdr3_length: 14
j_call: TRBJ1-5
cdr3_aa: CASSGKSGGQPQHF
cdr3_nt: TGTGCCAGCAGTGGCAAAAGCGGCGGTCAGCCCCAGCATTTT

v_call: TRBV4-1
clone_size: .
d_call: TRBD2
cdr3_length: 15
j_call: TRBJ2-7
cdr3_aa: CASSQGGRSAYEQYF
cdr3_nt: TGCGCCAGCAGCCAAGGCGGGAGATCGGCCTACGAGCAGTACTTC

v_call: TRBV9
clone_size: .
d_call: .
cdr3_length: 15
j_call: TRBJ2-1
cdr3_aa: CASSVSGSSYNEQFF
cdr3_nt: TGTGCCAGCAGCGTAAGCGGTAGCTCCTACAATGAGCAGTTCTTC

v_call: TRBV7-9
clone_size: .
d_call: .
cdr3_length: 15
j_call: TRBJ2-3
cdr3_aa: CASSFWQGGSDTQYF
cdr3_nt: TGTGCCAGCAGCTTTTGGCAGGGGGGATCAGATACGCAGTATTTT

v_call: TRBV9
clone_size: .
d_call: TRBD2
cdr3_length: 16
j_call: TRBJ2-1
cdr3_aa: CASSVGGSSGRNEQFF
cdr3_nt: TGTGCCAGCAGCGTAGGAGGGTCTAGCGGGAGAAATGAGCAGTTCTTC

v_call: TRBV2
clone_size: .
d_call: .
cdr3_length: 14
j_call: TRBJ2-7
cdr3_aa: CASSIGGGSYEQYF
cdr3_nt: TGTGCCAGCAGTATTGGGGGAGGATCCTACGAGCAGTACTTC

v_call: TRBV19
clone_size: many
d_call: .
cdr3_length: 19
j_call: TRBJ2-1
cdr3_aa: CASSLQGRADVKSYNEQFF
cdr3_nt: TGTGCCAGTAGTCTCCAGGGGAGGGCCGATGTAAAGTCCTACAATGAGCAGTTCTTC

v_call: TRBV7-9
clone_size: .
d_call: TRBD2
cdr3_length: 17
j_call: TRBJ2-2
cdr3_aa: CASSSLQAGVHTGELFF
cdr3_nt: TGTGCCAGCAGCTCACTTCAAGCGGGAGTGCACACCGGGGAGCTGTTTTTT

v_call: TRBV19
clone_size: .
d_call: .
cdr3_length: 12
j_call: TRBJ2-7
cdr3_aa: CASSNDRIEQYF
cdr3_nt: TGTGCCAGTAGTAACGACAGAATCGAGCAGTACTTC

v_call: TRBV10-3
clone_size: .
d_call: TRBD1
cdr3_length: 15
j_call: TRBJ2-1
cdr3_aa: CAISRGQGNSDEQFF
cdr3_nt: TGTGCCATCAGTCGCGGACAGGGCAATTCGGATGAGCAGTTCTTC

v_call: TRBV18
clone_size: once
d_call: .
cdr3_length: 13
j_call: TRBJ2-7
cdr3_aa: CASQLSGSYEQYF
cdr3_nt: TGTGCCAGCCAGCTTTCCGGGTCCTACGAGCAGTACTTC

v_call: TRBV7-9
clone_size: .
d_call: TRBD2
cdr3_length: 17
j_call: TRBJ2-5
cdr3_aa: CASSLSAAGGLGETQYF
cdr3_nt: TGTGCCAGCAGCTTAAGCGCGGCGGGGGGACTCGGAGAGACCCAGTACTTC

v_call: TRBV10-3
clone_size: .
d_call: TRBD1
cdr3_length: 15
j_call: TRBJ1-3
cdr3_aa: CASSGTGGPGNTIYF
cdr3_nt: TGTGCCAGCTCCGGGACAGGGGGCCCTGGAAACACCATATATTTT

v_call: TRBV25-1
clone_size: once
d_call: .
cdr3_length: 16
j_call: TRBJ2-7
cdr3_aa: CASSEVGWGGSYEQYF
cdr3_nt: TGTGCCAGCAGTGAAGTAGGGTGGGGGGGCTCATACGAGCAGTACTTC

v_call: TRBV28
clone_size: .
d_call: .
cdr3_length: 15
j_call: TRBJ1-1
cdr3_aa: CASSFSGKLNTEAFF
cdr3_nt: TGTGCCAGCAGTTTTTCGGGGAAATTGAACACTGAAGCTTTCTTT

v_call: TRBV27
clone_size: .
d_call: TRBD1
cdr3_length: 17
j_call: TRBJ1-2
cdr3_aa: CASSLSFPGQGNYGYTF
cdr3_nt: TGTGCCAGCAGTTTGTCCTTCCCGGGACAGGGAAACTATGGCTACACCTTC

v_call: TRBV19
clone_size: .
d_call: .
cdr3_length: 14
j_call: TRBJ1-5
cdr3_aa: CASSNKYSNQPQHF
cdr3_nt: TGTGCCAGTAGTAACAAATATAGCAATCAGCCCCAGCATTTT

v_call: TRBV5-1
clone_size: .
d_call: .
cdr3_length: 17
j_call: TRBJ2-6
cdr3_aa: CASSLEGLSTGANVLTF
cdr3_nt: TGCGCCAGCAGCTTGGAGGGGCTAAGCACTGGGGCCAACGTCCTGACTTTC